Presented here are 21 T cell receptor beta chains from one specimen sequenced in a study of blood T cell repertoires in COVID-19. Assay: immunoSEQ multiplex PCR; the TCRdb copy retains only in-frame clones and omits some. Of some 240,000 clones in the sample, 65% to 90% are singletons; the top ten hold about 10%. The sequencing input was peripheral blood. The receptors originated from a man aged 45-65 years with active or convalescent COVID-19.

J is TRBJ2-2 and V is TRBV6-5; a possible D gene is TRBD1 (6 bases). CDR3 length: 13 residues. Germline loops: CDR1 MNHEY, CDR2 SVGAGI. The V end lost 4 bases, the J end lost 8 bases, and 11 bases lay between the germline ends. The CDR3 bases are TGTGCCAGCAGTTCGGACAGAACGGGGGAGCTGTTTTTT. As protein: CASSSDRTGELFF.

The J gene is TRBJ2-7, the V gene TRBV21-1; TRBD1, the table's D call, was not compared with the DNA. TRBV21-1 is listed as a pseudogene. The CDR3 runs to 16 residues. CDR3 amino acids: CASSNPDRTFSYEQYF. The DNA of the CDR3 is TGTGCCAGCAGCAATCCAGACAGAACATTCTCCTACGAGCAGTACTTC.

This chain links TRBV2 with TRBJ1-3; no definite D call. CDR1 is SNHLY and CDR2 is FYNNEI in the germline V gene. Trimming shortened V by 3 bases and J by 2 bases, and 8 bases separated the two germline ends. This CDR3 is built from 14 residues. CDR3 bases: TGTGCCAGCAGTGAGCGGGTGGCTGGAAACACCATATATTTT. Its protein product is CASSERVAGNTIYF.

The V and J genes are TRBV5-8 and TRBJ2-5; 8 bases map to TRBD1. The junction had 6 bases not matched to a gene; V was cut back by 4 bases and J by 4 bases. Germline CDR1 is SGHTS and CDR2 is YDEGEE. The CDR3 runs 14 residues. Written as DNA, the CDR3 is TGTGCCAGCAGCCCCATAACAGGGGGAGAGACCCAGTACTTC. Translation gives CASSPITGGETQYF.

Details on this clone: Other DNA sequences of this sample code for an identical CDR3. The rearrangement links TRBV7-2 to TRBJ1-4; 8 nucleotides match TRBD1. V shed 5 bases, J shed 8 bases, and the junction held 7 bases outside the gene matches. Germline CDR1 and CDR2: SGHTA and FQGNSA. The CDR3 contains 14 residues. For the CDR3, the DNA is TGTGCCAGCAGCCGGGACAGGAGTAACGAAAAACTGTTTTTT. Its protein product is CASSRDRSNEKLFF.

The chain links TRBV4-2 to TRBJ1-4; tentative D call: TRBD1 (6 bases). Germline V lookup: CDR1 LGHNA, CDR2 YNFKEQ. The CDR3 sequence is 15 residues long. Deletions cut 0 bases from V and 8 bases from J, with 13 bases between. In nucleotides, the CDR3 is TGTGCCAGCAGCCAAGAATGGTGGACAGAAGAAAAACTGTTTTTT. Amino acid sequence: CASSQEWWTEEKLFF.

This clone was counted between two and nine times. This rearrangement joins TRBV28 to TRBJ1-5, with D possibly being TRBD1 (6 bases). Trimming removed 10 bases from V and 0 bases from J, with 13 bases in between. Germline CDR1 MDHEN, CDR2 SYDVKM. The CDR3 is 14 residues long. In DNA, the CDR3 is TGTGCCATTTCCAGGGGTTATAGCAATCAGCCCCAGCATTTT. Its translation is CAISRGYSNQPQHF. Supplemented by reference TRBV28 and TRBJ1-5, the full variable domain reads DVKVTQSSRYLVKRTGEKVFLECVQDMDHENMFWYRQDPGLGLRLIYFSYDVKMKEKGDIPEGYSVSREKKERFSLILESASTNQTSMYLCAISRGYSNQPQHFGDGTRLSIL.

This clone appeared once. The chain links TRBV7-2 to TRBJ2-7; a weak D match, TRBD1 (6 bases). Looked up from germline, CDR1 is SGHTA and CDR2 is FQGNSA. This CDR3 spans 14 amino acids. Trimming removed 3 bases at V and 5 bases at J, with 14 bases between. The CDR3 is CASSFTGFYDEQYV. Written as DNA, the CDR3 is TGTGCCAGCAGCTTTACAGGGTTTTACGACGAGCAGTACGTC.

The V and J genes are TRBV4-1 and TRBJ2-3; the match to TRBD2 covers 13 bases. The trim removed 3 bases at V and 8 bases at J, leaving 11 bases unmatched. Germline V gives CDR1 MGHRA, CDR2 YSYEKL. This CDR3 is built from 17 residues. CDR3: CASSQWDTSGGVGTQYF. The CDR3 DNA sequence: TGCGCCAGCAGCCAGTGGGATACTAGCGGGGGGGTAGGTACGCAGTATTTT.

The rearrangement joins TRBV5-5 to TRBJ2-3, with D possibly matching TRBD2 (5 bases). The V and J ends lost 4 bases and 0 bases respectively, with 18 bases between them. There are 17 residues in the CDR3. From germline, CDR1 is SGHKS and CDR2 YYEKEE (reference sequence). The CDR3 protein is CASSPAQRRFSTDTQYF. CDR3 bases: TGTGCCAGCAGCCCTGCGCAGAGGAGGTTTAGCACAGATACGCAGTATTTT.

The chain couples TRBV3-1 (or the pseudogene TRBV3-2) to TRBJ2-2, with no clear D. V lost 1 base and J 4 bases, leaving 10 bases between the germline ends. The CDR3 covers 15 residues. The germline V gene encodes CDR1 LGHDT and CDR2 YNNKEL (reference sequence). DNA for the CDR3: TGTGCCAGCAGCCAAGCGAGGTGGGTCACCGGGGAGCTGTTTTTT. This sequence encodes CASSQARWVTGELFF.

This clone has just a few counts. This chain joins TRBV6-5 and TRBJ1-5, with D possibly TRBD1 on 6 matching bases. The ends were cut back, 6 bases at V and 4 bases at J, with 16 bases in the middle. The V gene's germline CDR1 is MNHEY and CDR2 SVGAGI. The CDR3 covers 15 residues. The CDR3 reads CASRDSIWGNQPQHF. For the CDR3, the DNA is TGTGCCAGCAGGGACAGTATATGGGGGAATCAGCCCCAGCATTTT.

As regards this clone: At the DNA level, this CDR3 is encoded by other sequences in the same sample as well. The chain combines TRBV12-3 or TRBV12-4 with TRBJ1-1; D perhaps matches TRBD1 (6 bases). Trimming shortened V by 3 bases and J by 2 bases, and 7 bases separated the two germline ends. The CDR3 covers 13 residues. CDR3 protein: CASSFGGNTEAFF. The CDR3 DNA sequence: TGTGCCAGCAGTTTTGGGGGCAACACTGAAGCTTTCTTT.

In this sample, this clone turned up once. CDR3 nucleotide sequence: TGTGCCAGTACGGGACTAGCGGGAAGGAGCTCCTACAATGAGCAGTTCTTC. It encodes CASTGLAGRSSYNEQFF. The gene calls are TRBV19 and TRBJ2-1, with 13 bases that match TRBD2. CDR1 is LNHDA and CDR2 is SQIVND in the germline V gene (reference sequence). V shed 7 bases, J shed 0 bases, and the junction held 6 bases outside the gene matches. The CDR3 runs to 17 residues.

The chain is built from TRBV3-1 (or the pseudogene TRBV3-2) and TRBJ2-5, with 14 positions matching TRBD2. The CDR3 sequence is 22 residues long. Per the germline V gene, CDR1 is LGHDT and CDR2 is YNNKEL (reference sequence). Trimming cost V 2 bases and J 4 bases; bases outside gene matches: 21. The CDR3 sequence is CASSQRYSRTAGLAGVRETQYF. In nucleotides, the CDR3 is TGTGCCAGCAGCCAACGATATTCCCGGACGGCGGGACTAGCGGGAGTAAGAGAGACCCAGTACTTC.

The CDR3 nucleotides are TGCGCCAGCAGCCTCCCCCGGACTAGCGGGGGTTCCCTCCTAGCCAAAAACATTCAGTACTTC. This encodes CASSLPRTSGGSLLAKNIQYF. The chain is built from TRBV4-1 and TRBJ2-4; TRBD2 matches at 13 bases. The CDR3 spans 21 residues. The trim removed 4 bases at V and 0 bases at J, leaving 15 bases unmatched. CDR1 and CDR2 from the germline V gene are MGHRA and YSYEKL.

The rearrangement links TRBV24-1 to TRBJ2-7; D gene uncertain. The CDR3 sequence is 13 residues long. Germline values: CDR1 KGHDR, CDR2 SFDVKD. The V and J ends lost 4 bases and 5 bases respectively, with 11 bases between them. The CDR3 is CATSEPPGDEQYF. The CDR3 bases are TGTGCCACCAGTGAGCCCCCGGGTGACGAGCAGTACTTC.

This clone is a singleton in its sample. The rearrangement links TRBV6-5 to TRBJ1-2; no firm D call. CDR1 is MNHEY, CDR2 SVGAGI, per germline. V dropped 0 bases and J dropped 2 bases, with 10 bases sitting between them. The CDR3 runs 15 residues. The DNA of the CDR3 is TGTGCCAGCAGTTACTCGAATGACGGGAACTATGGCTACACCTTC. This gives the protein CASSYSNDGNYGYTF.

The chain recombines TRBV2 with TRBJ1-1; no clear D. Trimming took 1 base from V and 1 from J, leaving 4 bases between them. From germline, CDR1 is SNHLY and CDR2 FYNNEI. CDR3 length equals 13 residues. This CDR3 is CASSEVRNTEAFF. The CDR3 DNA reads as TGTGCCAGCAGTGAAGTCAGGAACACTGAAGCTTTCTTT.

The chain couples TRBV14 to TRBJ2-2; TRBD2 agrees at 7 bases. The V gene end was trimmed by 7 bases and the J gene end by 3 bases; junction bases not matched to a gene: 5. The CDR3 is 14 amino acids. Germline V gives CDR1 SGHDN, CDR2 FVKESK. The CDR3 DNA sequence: TGTGCCAGCACTCCCGGGAGGCACACCGGGGAGCTGTTTTTT. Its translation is CASTPGRHTGELFF. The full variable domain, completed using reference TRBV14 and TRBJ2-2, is EAGVTQFPSHSVIEKGQTVTLRCDPISGHDNLYWYRRVMGKEIKFLLHFVKESKQDESGMPNNRFLAERTGGTYSTLKVQPAELEDSGVYFCASTPGRHTGELFFGEGSRLTVL.

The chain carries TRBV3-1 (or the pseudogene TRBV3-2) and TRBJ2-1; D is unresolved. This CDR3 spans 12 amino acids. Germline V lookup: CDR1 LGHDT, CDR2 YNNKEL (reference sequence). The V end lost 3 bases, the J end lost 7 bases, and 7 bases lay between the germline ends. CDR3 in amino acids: CASSHLQNEQFF. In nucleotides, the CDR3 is TGTGCCAGCAGCCACCTTCAGAATGAGCAGTTCTTC.